The 17 T cell receptor beta chains below come from one sample, sequenced in a study of OX40 agonist ivuxolimab in advanced cancers. Clones were read by immunoSEQ multiplex PCR, and TCRdb kept only the in-frame ones, dropping some. Among tens of thousands of clones listed, roughly 80% were seen once. This material consisted of CD4+ or CD8+ T cells sorted from blood, taken in a trial of the OX40 agonist ivuxolimab. Every receptor here comes from an adult with an advanced solid tumor such as melanoma, head and neck, liver or kidney cancer.

The chain links TRBV9 to TRBJ2-5; maybe TRBD2 (6 bases). Trimming removed 4 bases from V and 1 base from J, with 11 bases in between. CDR3 length: 14 amino acids. Germline CDR1 SGDLS, CDR2 YYNGEE. The CDR3 DNA follows: TGTGCCAGCAGCCCTCGGACTATCCAAGAGACCCAGTACTTC. Protein sequence: CASSPRTIQETQYF.

The CDR3 DNA reads TGCGCCAGCAGCTTGGAGGGCCAAGCAACTAATGAAAAACTGTTTTTT. This encodes CASSLEGQATNEKLFF. The chain joins TRBV5-1 to TRBJ1-4; D is unresolved. CDR3 size: 16 residues. In germline, CDR1 is SGHRS, CDR2 YFSETQ. V was shortened by 0 bases and J by 0 bases, with 9 bases between the two germline ends.

The chain joins TRBV10-1 to TRBJ1-3; D unresolved. Germline V gene sequence: CDR1 WNHNN, CDR2 SYGVQD (reference sequence). The CDR3 contains 17 residues. Trimming pared 4 bases from V and 0 bases from J, leaving 16 bases between. The CDR3 coding sequence is TGCGCCAGCAGTGCCGGTGGAAGAGGGAGCTCTGGAAACACCATATATTTT. The encoded protein is CASSAGGRGSSGNTIYF.

This chain joins TRBV18 and TRBJ1-1; TRBD1 might be the D (5 bases). The V gene's germline CDR1 is KGHSH and CDR2 LQKENI. This CDR3 spans 14 amino acids. Trimming removed 8 bases at V and 1 base at J, with 14 bases between. CDR3 protein: CASAFGAGNTEAFF. In DNA form, the CDR3 reads TGTGCCAGCGCGTTCGGGGCTGGGAACACTGAAGCTTTCTTT.

V and J are TRBV28 and TRBJ1-2, with D uncertain. CDR3 length: 13 amino acids. Germline assignment: CDR1 MDHEN and CDR2 SYDVKM. Trimming left V 3 bases short and J 4 bases short, with 9 bases between. CDR3 coding DNA: TGTGCCAGCAGTTTTCCATACCCCTATGGCTACACCTTC. The encoded protein is CASSFPYPYGYTF.

The J gene is TRBJ1-2, the V gene TRBV5-1; D may be TRBD1 (5 bases). This CDR3 is built from 14 residues. Germline values: CDR1 SGHRS, CDR2 YFSETQ. V was trimmed by 2 bases and J by 8 bases, leaving 16 bases between them. The CDR3 coding sequence is TGCGCCAGCAGCTTAAACCGGGGCGCGGGGGGCTACACCTTC. Encoded protein: CASSLNRGAGGYTF.

The rearrangement links TRBV4-1 to TRBJ2-7, with 7 nucleotides matching TRBD1. V dropped 4 bases and J dropped 2; count of bases not matched to a gene: 5. The germline gives CDR1 MGHRA, CDR2 YSYEKL. This CDR3 is 14 amino acids long. CDR3 region: CASSPQGGPYEQYF. CDR3 DNA: TGCGCCAGCAGCCCCCAAGGGGGCCCCTACGAGCAGTACTTC.

This clone has a handful of counts. The gene calls are TRBV11-2 and TRBJ2-1; either TRBD1 or TRBD2 may fit D (5 bases each). CDR1 is SGHAT, CDR2 FQNNGV, per germline. V dropped 0 bases and J dropped 11 bases, with 11 bases sitting between them. The CDR3 loop spans 13 amino acids. The CDR3 nucleotides are TGTGCCAGCAGCTTAGATCGGGGCGAAAAGCAGTTCTTC. As protein: CASSLDRGEKQFF.

The V and J genes are TRBV19 and TRBJ1-2; D is unclear. Germline V CDR1 and CDR2: LNHDA, SQIVND (reference sequence). Trimming took 5 bases from V and 1 from J, leaving 14 bases between them. The CDR3 length is 15 residues. CDR3 loop: CASSASWAFNYGYTF. The CDR3 DNA follows: TGTGCCAGTAGTGCCTCCTGGGCCTTTAACTATGGCTACACCTTC.

The rearrangement joins TRBV5-6 to TRBJ2-1; 7 positions match TRBD1. Germline V gives CDR1 SGHDT, CDR2 YYEEEE. V trimming: 5 bases; J trimming: 1 base; junction bases outside the gene matches: 9. The CDR3 is 16 amino acids. CDR3 sequence reads: CASSTRTGWSYNEQFF. The CDR3 DNA sequence: TGTGCCAGCAGTACACGGACAGGATGGTCCTACAATGAGCAGTTCTTC.

This clone came up a few times. The CDR3, as DNA: TGTGCCAGCAGTTCCCGGGAGGGAGAGACCCAGTACTTC. This encodes CASSSREGETQYF. V gene TRBV2 combines with J gene TRBJ2-5; 8 bases are a match to TRBD2. Germline lookup yields CDR1 SNHLY and CDR2 FYNNEI. The junction had 3 bases not matched to a gene; V was cut back by 5 bases and J by 4 bases. The length of the CDR3 is 13 residues. Full variable domain (remainder filled in from reference TRBV2 and TRBJ2-5): EPEVTQTPSHQVTQMGQEVILRCVPISNHLYFYWYRQILGQKVEFLVSFYNNEISEKSEIFDDQFSVERPDGSNFTLKIRSTKLEDSAMYFCASSSREGETQYFGPGTRLLVL.

The chain couples TRBV6-5 to TRBJ2-3, with D tentatively TRBD2 (7 bases). The germline V gene encodes CDR1 MNHEY and CDR2 SVGAGI. V was shortened by 0 bases and J by 6 bases, with 13 bases between the two germline ends. The CDR3 contains 15 residues. CDR3 region: CASSYSGGQGDTQYF. The CDR3 DNA reads as TGTGCCAGCAGTTACTCGGGGGGGCAGGGGGATACGCAGTATTTT.

V is TRBV13 and J is TRBJ2-1; 11 positions match TRBD2. Germline values: CDR1 PRHDT, CDR2 FYEKMQ (reference sequence). Trimming took 5 bases from V and 9 from J; bases not matched to a gene: 9. CDR3 length: 15 residues. The CDR3 DNA reads as TGTGCCAGCAGCGCGGGACTAGCGGTCGTTGGTGAGCAGTTCTTC. It yields the protein CASSAGLAVVGEQFF.

The rearrangement joins TRBV2 to TRBJ1-6, with D unresolved. Germline values: CDR1 SNHLY, CDR2 FYNNEI. The CDR3 spans 12 residues. V shed 7 bases and J shed 8 bases, with 9 bases lying between them. The CDR3 bases are TGTGCCAGCACCCCCGGGGATTCACCCCTCCACTTT. This sequence encodes CASTPGDSPLHF.

CDR3 in amino acids: CASSGGGGNYEQYF. The CDR3 bases are TGTGCCAGCAGCGGGGGAGGGGGAAACTACGAGCAGTACTTC. The gene calls are TRBV6-6 and TRBJ2-7; a weak D match, TRBD2 (7 bases). The germline V gene has CDR1 MNHNY and CDR2 SVGAGI (reference sequence). The V gene lost 6 bases and the J gene lost 3 bases, with 15 bases spanning the gap. The CDR3 totals 14 residues.

This clone has just a few counts. The V gene is TRBV19, the J gene TRBJ2-5; TRBD1 matches at 11 bases. The germline V gene encodes CDR1 LNHDA and CDR2 SQIVND (reference sequence). Trimming at V came to 4 bases and at J to 7 bases, leaving 8 bases not matched to a gene. CDR3 length: 15 amino acids. The CDR3 region has the DNA TGTGCCAGTAGTACAAGGGGACAGGGGGAAGTGACCCAGTACTTC. Translation: CASSTRGQGEVTQYF.

This clone was seen only a few times. The chain links TRBV25-1 to TRBJ1-3; D not certain. The V and J ends lost 8 bases and 0 bases respectively, with 14 bases between them. The length of the CDR3 is 15 residues. Germline CDR1 is MGHDK and CDR2 is SYGVNS. Here the CDR3 DNA reads TGTGCCAGCGGTACCAAGTATGGCTCTGGAAACACCATATATTTT. This gives the protein CASGTKYGSGNTIYF.